The clone carrying this TCR beta chain was recorded a few times. The sample carries other DNA sequences with the same CDR3. Some clones are missing from TCRdb's copy, which holds only in-frame ones; the method was immunoSEQ multiplex PCR. The table lists millions of clones, about 92% of them singletons, with over 1.5% in the top ten. This sample was taken from a study of shared clonotypes between healthy human individuals. Trimming pared 1 base from V and 7 bases from J, leaving 14 bases between. CDR1 and CDR2 (germline): MGHRA, YSYEKL. The CDR3 covers 15 residues. The naive CD8 subset, CD45RO-negative cells positively selected for CCR7, excluded terminally differentiated effector memory CD45RA+ cells.

The rearrangement joins TRBV4-1 to TRBJ1-5; a possible D gene is TRBD1 (5 bases). Sequencing was performed on naive CD8+ T cells from PBMCs. This TCR was sampled from a man aged 18 to 30 in good health. Some clones in this sample may be carry-over from other donors' samples. The DNA for the CDR3 is TGCGCCAGCAGCCAAGGGCAGGGTGTGGACCAGCCCCAGCATTTT. This codes for CASSQGQGVDQPQHF.